This T cell receptor beta chain was retrieved from a study of T cells in Graves' hyperthyroidism and ophthalmopathy. The study, taken as a whole, reports: Most thyroid clonotypes expanded above 0.001 appeared in blood too.

To note about this clonotype: The antigen remains unidentified.

Researchers amplified the TCR beta CDR3 regions from RNA transcripts. The HTBI primer set was used in a first-round RT-PCR of the TCR CDR3. MiXCR, run by TCRdb on the multiplex PCR reads, gives a single entry per CDR3 protein. The sample lists 400,000 to 600,000 distinct CDR3 sequences, 16% seen once, with 29% in the top ten. The sequenced material came from blood. This receptor was obtained from a woman in her twenties or thirties with Graves' ophthalmopathy.

The CDR3 reads CASSQEPQALRGEQYF. CDR3 nucleotide sequence: TGTGCCAGCAGCCAAGAACCCCAGGCCCTCAGGGGCGAGCAGTACTTC. The chain has TRBV3-1 and TRBJ2-7; TRBD1 might be the D (6 bases). This CDR3 is built from 16 residues. V was shortened by 0 bases and J by 6 bases, with 18 bases between the two germline ends. Per the germline V gene, CDR1 is LGHDT and CDR2 is YNNKEL (reference sequence).